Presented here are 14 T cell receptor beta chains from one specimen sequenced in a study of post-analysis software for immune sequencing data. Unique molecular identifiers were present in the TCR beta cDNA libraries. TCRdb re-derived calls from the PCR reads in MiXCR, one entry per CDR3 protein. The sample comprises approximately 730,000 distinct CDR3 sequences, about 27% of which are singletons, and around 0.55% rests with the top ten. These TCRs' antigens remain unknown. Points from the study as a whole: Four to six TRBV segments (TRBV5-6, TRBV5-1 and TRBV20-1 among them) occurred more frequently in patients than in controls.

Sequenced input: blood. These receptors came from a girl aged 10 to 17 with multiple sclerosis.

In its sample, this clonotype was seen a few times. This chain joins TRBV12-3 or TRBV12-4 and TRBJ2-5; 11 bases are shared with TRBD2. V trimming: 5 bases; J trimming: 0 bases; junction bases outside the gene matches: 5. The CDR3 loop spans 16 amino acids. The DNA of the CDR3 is TGTGCCAGCAGTGCGGGACTAGCGGTAAACCAAGAGACCCAGTACTTC. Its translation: CASSAGLAVNQETQYF.

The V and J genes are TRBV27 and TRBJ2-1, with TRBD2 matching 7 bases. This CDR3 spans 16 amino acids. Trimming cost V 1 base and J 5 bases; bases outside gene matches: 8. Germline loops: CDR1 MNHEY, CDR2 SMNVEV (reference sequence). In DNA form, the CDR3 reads TGTGCCAGCAGTTTATGGGCGGGAGTATCCCACAATGAGCAGTTCTTC. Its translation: CASSLWAGVSHNEQFF.

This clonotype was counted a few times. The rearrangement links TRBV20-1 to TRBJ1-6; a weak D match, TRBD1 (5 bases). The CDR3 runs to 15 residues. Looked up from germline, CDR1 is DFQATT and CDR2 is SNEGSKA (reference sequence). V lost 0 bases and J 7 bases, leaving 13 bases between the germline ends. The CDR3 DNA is TGCAGTGCTAGAGACTCAACGGGGGTAAATTCACCCCTCCACTTT. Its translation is CSARDSTGVNSPLHF.

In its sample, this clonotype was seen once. The CDR3 loop is CASTDLLSYEQFF. In nucleotides, the CDR3 is TGTGCCAGCACGGATCTCCTCTCCTACGAGCAGTTCTTC. The genes are TRBV6-1 and TRBJ2-1; unclear D gene. The CDR3 is made up of 13 amino acids. CDR1 and CDR2 from the germline V gene are MNHNS and SASEGT. Trimming removed 7 bases from V and 10 bases from J, with 17 bases in between.

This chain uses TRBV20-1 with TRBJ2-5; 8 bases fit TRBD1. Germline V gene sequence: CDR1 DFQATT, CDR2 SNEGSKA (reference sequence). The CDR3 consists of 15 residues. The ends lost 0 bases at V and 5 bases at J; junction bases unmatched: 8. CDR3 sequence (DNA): TGCAGTGCTAGAGAGTGGACAGGGTTTGGGGAGACCCAGTACTTC. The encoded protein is CSAREWTGFGETQYF.

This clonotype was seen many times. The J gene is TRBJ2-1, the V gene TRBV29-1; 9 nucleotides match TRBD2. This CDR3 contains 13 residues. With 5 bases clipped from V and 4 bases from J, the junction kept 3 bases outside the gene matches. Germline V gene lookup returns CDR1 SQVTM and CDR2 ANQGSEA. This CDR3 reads CSVKTSGYNEQFF. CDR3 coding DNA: TGCAGCGTTAAGACTAGCGGATACAATGAGCAGTTCTTC.

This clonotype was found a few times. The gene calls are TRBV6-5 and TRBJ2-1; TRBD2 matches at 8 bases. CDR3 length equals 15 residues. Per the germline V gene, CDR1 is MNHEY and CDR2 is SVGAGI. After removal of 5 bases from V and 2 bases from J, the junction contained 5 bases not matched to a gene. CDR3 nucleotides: TGTGCCAGCAGTCAGGGACTAGGGCCCTACAATGAGCAGTTCTTC. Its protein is CASSQGLGPYNEQFF.

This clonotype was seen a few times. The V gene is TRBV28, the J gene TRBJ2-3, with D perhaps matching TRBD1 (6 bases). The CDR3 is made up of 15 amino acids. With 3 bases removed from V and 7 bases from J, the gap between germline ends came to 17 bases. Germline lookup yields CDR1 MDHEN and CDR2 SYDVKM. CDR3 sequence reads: CASSFFPKQGYTQYF. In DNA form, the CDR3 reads TGTGCCAGCAGTTTCTTTCCCAAACAGGGATATACGCAGTATTTT.

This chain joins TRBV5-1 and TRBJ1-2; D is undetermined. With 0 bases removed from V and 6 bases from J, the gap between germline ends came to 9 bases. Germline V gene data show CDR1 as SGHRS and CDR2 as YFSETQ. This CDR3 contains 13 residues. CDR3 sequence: CASSLAPADGYTF. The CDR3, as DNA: TGCGCCAGCAGCTTGGCCCCCGCGGATGGCTACACCTTC.

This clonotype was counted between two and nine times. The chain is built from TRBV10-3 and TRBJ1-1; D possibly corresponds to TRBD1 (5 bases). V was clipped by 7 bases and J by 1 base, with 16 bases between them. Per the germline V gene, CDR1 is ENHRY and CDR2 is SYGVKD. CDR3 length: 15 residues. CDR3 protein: CAIIALRGSNTEAFF. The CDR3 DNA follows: TGTGCCATCATCGCCCTTAGGGGATCGAACACTGAAGCTTTCTTT.

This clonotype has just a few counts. CDR3 nucleotide sequence: TGTGCCACCAGCAGGGCCCGCGGGGCTTATGGCTACACCTTC. Translated: CATSRARGAYGYTF. This sequence joins TRBV15 and TRBJ1-2; perhaps TRBD1 as D (5 bases). The germline V gene encodes CDR1 LNHNV and CDR2 YYDKDF (reference sequence). This CDR3 comprises 14 residues. The V end was cut by 3 bases, the J end by 5 bases, with 13 bases between.

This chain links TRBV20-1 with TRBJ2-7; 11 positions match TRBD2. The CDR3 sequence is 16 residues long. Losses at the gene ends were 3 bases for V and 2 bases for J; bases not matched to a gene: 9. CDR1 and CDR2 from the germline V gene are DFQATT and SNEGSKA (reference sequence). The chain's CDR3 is CSARGASGRITYEQYF. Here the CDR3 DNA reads TGCAGTGCTAGGGGAGCTAGCGGGAGGATTACCTACGAGCAGTACTTC.

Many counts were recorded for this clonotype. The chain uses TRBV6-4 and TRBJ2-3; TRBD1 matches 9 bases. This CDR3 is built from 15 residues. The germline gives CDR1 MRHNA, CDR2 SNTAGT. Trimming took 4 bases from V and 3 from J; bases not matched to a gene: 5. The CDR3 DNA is TGTGCCAGCAGTGCCATGGGACAGGGAACAGATACGCAGTATTTT. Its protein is CASSAMGQGTDTQYF.

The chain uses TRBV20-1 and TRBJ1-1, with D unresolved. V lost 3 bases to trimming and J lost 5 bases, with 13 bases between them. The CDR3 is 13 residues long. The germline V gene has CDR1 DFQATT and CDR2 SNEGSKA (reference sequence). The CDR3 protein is CSARRGVRTEAFF. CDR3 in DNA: TGCAGTGCTAGGCGCGGGGTGCGGACTGAAGCTTTCTTT.